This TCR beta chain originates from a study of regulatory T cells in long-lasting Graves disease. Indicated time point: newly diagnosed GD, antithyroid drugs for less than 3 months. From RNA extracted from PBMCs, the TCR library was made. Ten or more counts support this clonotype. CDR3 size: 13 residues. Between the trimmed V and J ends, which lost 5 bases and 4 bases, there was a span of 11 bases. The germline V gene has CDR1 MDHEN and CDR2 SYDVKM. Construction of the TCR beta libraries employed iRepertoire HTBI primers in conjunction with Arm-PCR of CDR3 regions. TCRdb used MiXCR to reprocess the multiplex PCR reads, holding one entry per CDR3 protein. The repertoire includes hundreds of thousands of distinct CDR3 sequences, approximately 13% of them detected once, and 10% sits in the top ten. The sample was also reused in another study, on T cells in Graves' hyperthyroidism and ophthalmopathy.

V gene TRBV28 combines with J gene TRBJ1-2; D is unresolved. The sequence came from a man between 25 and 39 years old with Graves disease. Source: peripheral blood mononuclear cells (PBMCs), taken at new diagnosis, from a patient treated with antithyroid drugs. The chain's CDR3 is CASSITALYGYTF. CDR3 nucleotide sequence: TGTGCCAGCAGTATCACAGCCCTCTATGGCTACACCTTC.